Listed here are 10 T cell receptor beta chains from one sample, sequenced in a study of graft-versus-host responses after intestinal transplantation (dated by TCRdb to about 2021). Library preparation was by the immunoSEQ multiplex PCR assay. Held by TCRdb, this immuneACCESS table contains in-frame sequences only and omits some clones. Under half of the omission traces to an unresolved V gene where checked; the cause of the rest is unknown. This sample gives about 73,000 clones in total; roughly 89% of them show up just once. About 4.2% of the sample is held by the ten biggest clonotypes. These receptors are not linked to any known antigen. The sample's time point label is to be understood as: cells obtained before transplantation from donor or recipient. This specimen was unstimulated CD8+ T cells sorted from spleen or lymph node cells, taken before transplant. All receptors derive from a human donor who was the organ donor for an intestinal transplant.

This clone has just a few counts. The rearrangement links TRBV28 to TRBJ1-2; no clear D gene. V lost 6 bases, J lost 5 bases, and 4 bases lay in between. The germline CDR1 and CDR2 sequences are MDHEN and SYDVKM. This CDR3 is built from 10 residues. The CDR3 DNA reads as TGTGCCAGCAGCTCTTATGGCTACACCTTC. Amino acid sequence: CASSSYGYTF.

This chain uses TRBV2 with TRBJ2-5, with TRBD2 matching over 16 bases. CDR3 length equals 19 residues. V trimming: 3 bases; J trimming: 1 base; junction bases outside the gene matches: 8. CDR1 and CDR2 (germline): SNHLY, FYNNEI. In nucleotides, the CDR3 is TGTGCCAGCAGTGACACCGGGACTAGCGGGGGGGCCTTCCAAGAGACCCAGTACTTC. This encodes CASSDTGTSGGAFQETQYF.

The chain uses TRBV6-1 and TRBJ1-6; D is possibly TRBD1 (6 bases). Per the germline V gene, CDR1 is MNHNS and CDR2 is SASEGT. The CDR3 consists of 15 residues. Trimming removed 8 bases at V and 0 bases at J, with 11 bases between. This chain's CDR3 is CASRDTSSYNSPLHF. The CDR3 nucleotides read TGTGCCAGCCGGGACACTAGCTCCTATAATTCACCCCTCCACTTT.

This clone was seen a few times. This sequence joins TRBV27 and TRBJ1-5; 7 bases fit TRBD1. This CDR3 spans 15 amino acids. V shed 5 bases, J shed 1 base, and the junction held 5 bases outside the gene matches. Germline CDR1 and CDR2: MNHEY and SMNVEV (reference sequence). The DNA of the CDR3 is TGTGCCAGCAGTAACGGACAGGCCAGCAATCAGCCCCAGCATTTT. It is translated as CASSNGQASNQPQHF.

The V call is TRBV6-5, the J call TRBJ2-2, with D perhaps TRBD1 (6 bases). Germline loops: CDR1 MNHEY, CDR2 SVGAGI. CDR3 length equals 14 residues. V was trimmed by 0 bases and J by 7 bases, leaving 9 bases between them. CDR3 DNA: TGTGCCAGCAGTTACTCACAGGGTTACGGGGAGCTGTTTTTT. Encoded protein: CASSYSQGYGELFF.

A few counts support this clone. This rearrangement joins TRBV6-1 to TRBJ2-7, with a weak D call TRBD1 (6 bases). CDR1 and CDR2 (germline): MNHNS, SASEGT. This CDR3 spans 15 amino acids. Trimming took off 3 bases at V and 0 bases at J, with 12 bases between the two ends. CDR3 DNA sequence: TGTGCCAGCAGTGAGCGGACAGCTAGCTCCTACGAGCAGTACGTC. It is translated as CASSERTASSYEQYV.

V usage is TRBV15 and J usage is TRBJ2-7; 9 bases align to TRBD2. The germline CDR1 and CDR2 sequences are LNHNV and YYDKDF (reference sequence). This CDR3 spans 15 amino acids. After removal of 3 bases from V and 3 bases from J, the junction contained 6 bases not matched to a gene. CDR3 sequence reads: CATSSVTSGDYEQYV. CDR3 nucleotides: TGTGCCACCAGCAGCGTGACTAGCGGTGACTACGAGCAGTACGTC.

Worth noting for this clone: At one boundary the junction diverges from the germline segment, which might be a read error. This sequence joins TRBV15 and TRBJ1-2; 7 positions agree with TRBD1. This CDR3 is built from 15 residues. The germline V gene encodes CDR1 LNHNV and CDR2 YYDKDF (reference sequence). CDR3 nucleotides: TGTGCCACCAGCGGAGACCGGGACAGCCCCTATGGCTACACCTTC. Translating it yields CATSGDRDSPYGYTF.

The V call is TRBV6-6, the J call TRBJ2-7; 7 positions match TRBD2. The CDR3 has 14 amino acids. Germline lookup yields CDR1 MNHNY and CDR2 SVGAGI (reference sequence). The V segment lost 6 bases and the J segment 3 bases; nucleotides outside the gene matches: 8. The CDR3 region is CASRDTSDNYEQYV. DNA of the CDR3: TGTGCCAGCAGAGATACTAGCGACAACTACGAGCAGTACGTC.

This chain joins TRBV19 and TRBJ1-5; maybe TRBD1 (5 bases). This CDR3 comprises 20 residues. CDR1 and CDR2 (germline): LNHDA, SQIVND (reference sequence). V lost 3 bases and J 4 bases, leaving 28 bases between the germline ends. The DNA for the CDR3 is TGTGCCAGTAGTATCCCAGTGGGGGGACTCTCAATTGCTTGGAATCAGCCCCAGCATTTT. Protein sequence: CASSIPVGGLSIAWNQPQHF.